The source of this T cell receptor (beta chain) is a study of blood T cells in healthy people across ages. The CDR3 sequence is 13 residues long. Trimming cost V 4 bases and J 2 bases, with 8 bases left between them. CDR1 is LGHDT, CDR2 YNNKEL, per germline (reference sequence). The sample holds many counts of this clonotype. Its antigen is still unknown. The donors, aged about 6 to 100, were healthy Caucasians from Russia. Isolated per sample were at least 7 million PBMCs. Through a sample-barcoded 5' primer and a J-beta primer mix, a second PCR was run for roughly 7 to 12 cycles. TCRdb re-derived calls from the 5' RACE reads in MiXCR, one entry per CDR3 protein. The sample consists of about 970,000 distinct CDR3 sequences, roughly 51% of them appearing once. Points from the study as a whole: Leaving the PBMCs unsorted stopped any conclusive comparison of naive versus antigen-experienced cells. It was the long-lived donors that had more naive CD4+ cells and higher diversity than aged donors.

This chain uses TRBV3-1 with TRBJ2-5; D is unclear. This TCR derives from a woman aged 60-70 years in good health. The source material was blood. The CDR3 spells CASSPDLQETQYF. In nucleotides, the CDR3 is TGTGCCAGCAGCCCCGACTTACAAGAGACCCAGTACTTC.